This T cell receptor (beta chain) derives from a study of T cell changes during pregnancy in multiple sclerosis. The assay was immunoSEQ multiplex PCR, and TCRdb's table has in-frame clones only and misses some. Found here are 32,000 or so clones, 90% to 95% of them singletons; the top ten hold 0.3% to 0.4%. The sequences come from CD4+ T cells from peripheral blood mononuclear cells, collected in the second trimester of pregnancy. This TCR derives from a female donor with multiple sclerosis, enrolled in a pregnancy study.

The chain's CDR3 is CASSLSGVITDTQYF. CDR3 in DNA: TGTGCCAGCAGCCTCTCCGGGGTAATCACAGATACGCAGTATTTT. The chain links TRBV7-6 to TRBJ2-3; the D gene is possibly TRBD2 (5 bases). The V gene's germline CDR1 is SGHVS and CDR2 FNYEAQ. The CDR3 has 15 amino acids. V gave up 5 bases and J gave up 2 bases, with 14 bases separating them.